This entry features one T cell receptor beta chain sequence. Its antigen is unknown. The sample comes from a study of graft-versus-host responses after intestinal transplantation. Some clones are missing from TCRdb's copy, which holds only in-frame ones; the method was immunoSEQ multiplex PCR. Of fewer than 95,000 clones listed, just under 95% are singletons. This receptor was taken from a human donor who received an intestinal transplant. The material was unstimulated CD8+ T cells sorted from spleen or lymph node cells, obtained before intestinal transplant.

CDR3 in DNA: TGTGCCAGCAGCAGTGCACTAGCGGGGTTCAACTACGAGCAGTACTTC. Translated, it gives CASSSALAGFNYEQYF. The rearrangement links TRBV5-6 to TRBJ2-7, with TRBD2 identical over 10 bases. The CDR3 extends over 16 amino acids. J was trimmed by 3 bases and V by 4 bases; bases with no gene match: 10. CDR1 and CDR2 (germline): SGHDT, YYEEEE.